This T cell receptor beta chain was retrieved from a study of blood T cell repertoires in COVID-19. Study-wide background: Material from acute and convalescent COVID-19 was sourced from the United States, Italy and Spain. PBMCs, B-cell-depleted T cells, or T cells provided the cDNA or gDNA that made up the material.

Original handling: The assay estimated nucleated cells by amplifying reference gene primers. Libraries were prepared by immunoSEQ multiplex PCR; TCRdb keeps only in-frame clonotypes and omits some of them. From that table come the V and J calls and clone size; the DNA was used to work out D and trimming. The sample contains about 180,000 clones, roughly 84% of which appear only once. The CDR3 has 17 residues. There are a few counts of this clone. The sequence was collected from a woman in her forties with COVID-19, enrolled during active disease. The chain carries TRBV21-1 and TRBJ2-7; TRBD1, the table's D call, was not compared with the DNA. TRBV21-1 represents a pseudogene. The sequenced sample consisted of peripheral blood. The DNA for the CDR3 is TGTGCCAGCAGCAAAAAAATCCGGGACAGGGGCTACTACGAGCAGTACTTC. This encodes CASSKKIRDRGYYEQYF.